These 13 T cell receptor beta chains came from one sample sequenced in a study of T cell repertoires in cytomegalovirus infection. TCRdb fed the reads into MiXCR, producing one record per CDR3 protein. The sample consists of 450,000 to 600,000 distinct CDR3 sequences, about 11% of them appearing once. Sequenced input: PBMCs. These receptors all stem from a human donor in good health (CMV status not recorded). Some clones in this sample may be carry-over from other donors' samples.

This clonotype occurred a few times. The chain combines TRBV10-3 with TRBJ1-1, with TRBD1 as a possible D gene (6 bases). Looked up from germline, CDR1 is ENHRY and CDR2 is SYGVKD. This CDR3 comprises 14 residues. V lost 2 bases, J lost 1 base, and 8 bases lay in between. For the CDR3, the DNA is TGTGCCATCAGTGAGGCAGGGGCGAACACTGAAGCTTTCTTT. Translation gives CAISEAGANTEAFF.

This clonotype was picked up many times. This chain links TRBV20-1 with TRBJ1-6, with 9 positions matching TRBD1. This CDR3 contains 15 residues. V gave up 2 bases and J gave up 6 bases; unmatched junction bases: 5. The germline gives CDR1 DFQATT, CDR2 SNEGSKA (reference sequence). This chain's CDR3 is CSARMYRGLNSPLHF. DNA of the CDR3: TGCAGTGCTAGAATGTACAGGGGGCTTAATTCACCCCTCCACTTT.

Notes on this clonotype: A much larger clone differs by one base, so this may be a read error. The chain is built from TRBV10-3 and TRBJ2-2; 10 bases are shared with TRBD2. Per germline, CDR1 ENHRY and CDR2 SYGVKD. J lost 5 bases, V lost 2 bases, and 11 bases had no gene match. The CDR3 covers 18 residues. CDR3 bases: TGTGCCATCAGTGAGGCGGGACTAGCGAGAGTAGAAACCGGGGAGCTGTTTTTT. Protein: CAISEAGLARVETGELFF.

This clonotype appeared many times. CDR3: CSVVGNTEAFF. The CDR3 DNA sequence: TGCAGCGTTGTGGGGAACACTGAAGCTTTCTTT. The chain links TRBV29-1 to TRBJ1-1; D ambiguous. The CDR3 sequence is 11 residues long. V was clipped by 4 bases and J by 1 base, with 4 bases between them. CDR1 and CDR2 (germline): SQVTM, ANQGSEA.

This clonotype has only a few counts. J is TRBJ1-1 and V is TRBV27, with D hard to call. The germline V and J ends were trimmed by 3 bases and 4 bases, with 9 bases remaining between them. This CDR3 is built from 13 residues. Germline V CDR1 and CDR2: MNHEY, SMNVEV (reference sequence). The CDR3 sequence: CASSLKSSTEAFF. CDR3 in DNA: TGTGCCAGCAGTTTGAAGAGTTCCACTGAAGCTTTCTTT.

At least ten counts were recorded for this clonotype. The chain has TRBV7-9 and TRBJ2-5, with TRBD2 matching over 9 bases. Germline V gene sequence: CDR1 SEHNR, CDR2 FQNEAQ (reference sequence). The CDR3 totals 13 residues. J gave up 5 bases and V 9 bases, and 7 bases lay outside the gene matches. This chain's CDR3 is CASLLAGVETQYF. In DNA form, the CDR3 reads TGTGCCAGTCTCTTAGCGGGAGTGGAGACCCAGTACTTC.

This clonotype was seen ten or more times. The rearrangement links TRBV6-2 or TRBV6-3 to TRBJ1-5, with a possible D match to TRBD1 (5 bases). Germline assignment: CDR1 MNHEY and CDR2 SVGEGT. The V and J ends lost 6 bases and 11 bases respectively, with 11 bases between them. The CDR3 totals 11 residues. CDR3 residues: CASSTGTAQHF. In nucleotides, the CDR3 is TGTGCCAGCAGCACCGGGACGGCCCAGCATTTT.

This clonotype came up a few times. The genes are TRBV2 and TRBJ2-1; D call uncertain. V gave up 7 bases and J gave up 3 bases, with 13 bases separating them. This CDR3 region has 14 residues. Per germline, CDR1 SNHLY and CDR2 FYNNEI. The DNA of the CDR3 is TGTGCCAGCACGAGCCAGCTGAGCTACAATGAGCAGTTCTTC. It specifies CASTSQLSYNEQFF.

This chain uses TRBV18 with TRBJ2-3, with 11 positions matching TRBD2. V lost 3 bases, J lost 3 bases, and 11 bases stayed unmatched. The CDR3 has 18 amino acids. CDR1 is KGHSH, CDR2 LQKENI, per germline. DNA for the CDR3: TGTGCCAGCTCACCGGTCCCCTTAGCGGGGGGGCAGACAGATACGCAGTATTTT. It translates to CASSPVPLAGGQTDTQYF.

This clonotype has at least ten counts. This chain uses TRBV28 with TRBJ1-5; D is unclear. There are 14 residues in the CDR3. Germline-derived CDR1 and CDR2 are MDHEN and SYDVKM. V lost 6 bases and J lost 2, with 11 bases in between. The CDR3 region has the DNA TGTGCCAGCAGGAAGGGAGTTGGCAATCAGCCCCAGCATTTT. It encodes CASRKGVGNQPQHF.

The rearrangement links TRBV9 to TRBJ2-2, with 10 bases identical to TRBD1. This CDR3 contains 19 residues. The germline CDR1 and CDR2 sequences are SGDLS and YYNGEE. V shed 0 bases, J shed 7 bases, and the junction held 15 bases outside the gene matches. CDR3 loop: CASSVGDRGRAPFHGELFF. CDR3 DNA sequence: TGTGCCAGCAGCGTAGGAGACAGGGGGCGCGCTCCCTTCCACGGGGAGCTGTTTTTT.

This clonotype was found many times. The chain joins TRBV6-1 to TRBJ2-5; D gene uncertain. Germline V gene data show CDR1 as MNHNS and CDR2 as SASEGT. The CDR3 loop spans 14 amino acids. V was pared by 2 bases and J by 0 bases, with 7 bases between. DNA of the CDR3: TGTGCCAGCAGTGAACACACAAACCAAGAGACCCAGTACTTC. Translation: CASSEHTNQETQYF.

This clonotype was detected only a few times. This chain links TRBV28 with TRBJ2-7; D call uncertain. Germline V gives CDR1 MDHEN, CDR2 SYDVKM. The CDR3 contains 14 residues. V lost 4 bases, J lost 2 bases, and 12 bases lay in between. The CDR3 loop is CASSSLRQPYEQYF. The CDR3 DNA reads as TGTGCCAGCAGTTCCCTCCGGCAGCCCTACGAGCAGTACTTC.